Listed below are T cell receptor beta chains from one sample, sequenced in a study of T cells in localized non-small cell lung cancer. Sequencing was performed with immunoSEQ multiplex PCR; in TCRdb, only in-frame clones are kept and a portion is missing. The sample shows 24,000 or so clones, 86% of them seen only once. The source material was peripheral blood, sampled before any cancer treatment. Receptors were obtained from a female donor older than 55 with stage I lung adenocarcinoma. Both conserved end residues are part of each CDR3. D genes are given only for firm matches. A clone size is listed for some rows: how often the clone was seen (once, few, many), or a class if it is expanded.

clone_size	d_call	cdr3_length	v_call	j_call	cdr3_nt	cdr3_aa
.	.	14	TRBV5-4	TRBJ1-1	TGTGCCAGCAGCTCCACACACACAGGGACTGAAGCTTTCTTT	CASSSTHTGTEAFF
.	.	14	TRBV5-8	TRBJ2-3	TGTGCCAGCAGCTTGGAAGGAGGGACAGATACGCAGTATTTT	CASSLEGGTDTQYF
.	TRBD2	15	TRBV7-3	TRBJ2-5	TGTGCCAGCAGCCCCAGCGGGGGGGCCCGGGAGACCCAGTACTTC	CASSPSGGARETQYF
.	TRBD2	15	TRBV10-3	TRBJ2-1	TGTGCCATCAGTCGGGGGGAGGGTACTAACAATGAGCAGTTCTTC	CAISRGEGTNNEQFF
.	.	15	TRBV7-2	TRBJ1-2	TGTGCCAGCAAGCGAGAACAGGGAGGAATGGAGGGCTACACCTTC	CASKREQGGMEGYTF
.	TRBD2	15	TRBV9	TRBJ2-7	TGTGCCAGCAGCGTGGGAGGGACTAGCGGGGACGAGCAGTACTTC	CASSVGGTSGDEQYF
.	TRBD1	15	TRBV9	TRBJ2-5	TGTGCCAGCGGAAGAGAGGGGGCTCTCCAAGAGACCCAGTACTTC	CASGREGALQETQYF
.	.	15	TRBV5-6	TRBJ1-1	TGTGCCAGCTATGACTTCAGGGGACTAAGCACTGAAGCTTTCTTT	CASYDFRGLSTEAFF
.	.	15	TRBV5-1	TRBJ2-3	TGCGCCAGCAGCTTGGGGGTTGGGTTCTCGGATACGCAGTATTTT	CASSLGVGFSDTQYF
.	TRBD1	15	TRBV11-2	TRBJ1-5	TGTGCCAGCAGCTTAGAGACAGGGAGCAATCAGCCCCAGCATTTT	CASSLETGSNQPQHF
.	TRBD1	16	TRBV27	TRBJ2-5	TGTGCCAGCAGTGAATCGACAGGGGGGGATCAAGAGACCCAGTACTTC	CASSESTGGDQETQYF
.	TRBD1	14	TRBV5-1	TRBJ2-5	TGCGCCAGCAGCTTCGGACAGGGGCGAGAGACCCAGTACTTC	CASSFGQGRETQYF
.	TRBD2	19	TRBV15	TRBJ2-1	TGTGCCACCAGCAGAGATCGGGGACTAGCGGGGGGCCGAAACAATGAGCAGTTCTTC	CATSRDRGLAGGRNNEQFF
few	TRBD1	15	TRBV6-5	TRBJ1-2	TGTGCCAGCAGTTACTTTGCAGGGGGCGAGAATGGCTACACCTTC	CASSYFAGGENGYTF
.	TRBD1	15	TRBV7-3	TRBJ1-1	TGTGCCAGCAGTGACCAGGGACAGGTCAACCTCGAAGCTTTCTTT	CASSDQGQVNLEAFF
.	TRBD2	17	TRBV7-7	TRBJ2-2	TGTGCTAGCAGCTTATTCCCCACTAGCGCTCAACCCGGGGAGCTGTTTTTT	CASSLFPTSAQPGELFF
few	.	16	TRBV4-1	TRBJ2-5	TGCGCCAGCAGCCAAGGGGCCCGGACACGCGAAGAGACCCAGTACTTC	CASSQGARTREETQYF
.	TRBD2	15	TRBV6-1	TRBJ2-5	TGTGCCAGCAGTGACCCGGGACTAGTTAAAGAGACCCAGTACTTC	CASSDPGLVKETQYF
.	.	11	TRBV5-6	TRBJ2-7	TGTGCCAGCAGCTTCGGCTACGAGCAGTACTTC	CASSFGYEQYF
.	.	17	TRBV2	TRBJ2-6	TGTGCCAGCAGTGAAGGCAGACATCACTCTGGGGCCAACGTCCTGACTTTC	CASSEGRHHSGANVLTF